The 7 T cell receptor beta chains listed next were all sequenced from one sample in a study of radiotherapy plus CTLA-4 blockade in lung cancer. The method was immunoSEQ multiplex PCR; TCRdb's version includes in-frame clones alone and lacks a portion of them. Altogether roughly 97,000 clones are present, 65% to 75% being singletons, with the ten largest covering approximately 3%. Sample: peripheral blood, taken from a patient treated with radiotherapy plus ipilimumab. Receptor source: a human donor with non-small cell lung cancer who had a partial response to radiotherapy plus ipilimumab. Some clones in this sample may be carry-over from other donors' samples.

The rearrangement joins TRBV18 to TRBJ2-7; D is possibly TRBD1 (5 bases). The CDR3 loop spans 14 amino acids. Germline V gene sequence: CDR1 KGHSH, CDR2 LQKENI. V was cut by 3 bases and J by 4 bases, with 13 bases left in between. The CDR3 here is CASSPPGPRYEQYF. The CDR3 coding sequence is TGTGCCAGCTCACCCCCAGGGCCGCGATACGAGCAGTACTTC. Looking up the rest from reference TRBV18 and TRBJ2-7 gives the full variable domain: NAGVMQNPRHLVRRRGQEARLRCSPMKGHSHVYWYRQLPEEGLKFMVYLQKENIIDESGMPKERFSAEFPKEGPSILRIQQVVRGDSAAYFCASSPPGPRYEQYFGPGTRLTVT.

The chain couples TRBV28 to TRBJ1-1; no reliable D call. The V gene lost 8 bases and the J gene lost 0 bases, with 10 bases spanning the gap. This CDR3 has 13 amino acids. Germline CDR1 and CDR2: MDHEN and SYDVKM. In DNA form, the CDR3 reads TGTGCCAGCCTAAGCGGGGTGAACACTGAAGCTTTCTTT. Translated, it gives CASLSGVNTEAFF.

This chain joins TRBV19 and TRBJ1-6, with 7 bases fitting TRBD1. In germline, CDR1 is LNHDA, CDR2 SQIVND (reference sequence). The CDR3 covers 17 residues. The V segment lost 4 bases and the J segment 8 bases; nucleotides outside the gene matches: 14. The CDR3 DNA sequence: TGTGCCAGTAGTAGCGGCGGGAGGGGGCCTGGAGATTCACCCCTCCACTTT. The encoded protein is CASSSGGRGPGDSPLHF.

V is TRBV9 and J is TRBJ2-1; a possible D gene is TRBD2 (5 bases). The V gene's germline CDR1 is SGDLS and CDR2 YYNGEE. Trimming took off 0 bases at V and 7 bases at J, with 17 bases between the two ends. The CDR3 spans 16 residues. In nucleotides, the CDR3 is TGTGCCAGCAGCGTAGGTAGCGCACCATCCAGGAATGAGCAGTTCTTC. This codes for CASSVGSAPSRNEQFF.

The rearrangement links TRBV9 to TRBJ2-3; TRBD1 aligns across 8 bases. Germline values: CDR1 SGDLS, CDR2 YYNGEE. This CDR3 comprises 20 residues. V lost 3 bases and J lost 1; bases outside the gene matches: 19. The CDR3 here is CASSARSTGAGVGRTDTQYF. The CDR3, as DNA: TGTGCCAGCAGCGCAAGATCGACAGGGGCAGGGGTAGGGCGCACAGATACGCAGTATTTT. Complete variable domain (other parts from reference TRBV9 and TRBJ2-3): DSGVTQTPKHLITATGQRVTLRCSPRSGDLSVYWYQQSLDQGLQFLIQYYNGEERAKGNILERFSAQQFPDLHSELNLSSLELGDSALYFCASSARSTGAGVGRTDTQYFGPGTRLTVL.

This chain links TRBV5-5 with TRBJ2-5; D uncertain. Germline V lookup: CDR1 SGHKS, CDR2 YYEKEE (reference sequence). CDR3 size: 14 residues. Trimming stripped 2 bases from V and 4 bases from J, with 12 bases between. The CDR3 DNA follows: TGTGCCAGCAGCTTTGGAGTCAGACTAGAGACCCAGTACTTC. Translation gives CASSFGVRLETQYF.

This chain joins TRBV2 and TRBJ2-3, with 9 positions matching TRBD2. Germline assignment: CDR1 SNHLY and CDR2 FYNNEI. The junction had 1 base not matched to a gene; V was cut back by 0 bases and J by 3 bases. The CDR3 sequence is 15 residues long. CDR3 amino acids: CASSEAAGGTDTQYF. In DNA, the CDR3 is TGTGCCAGCAGTGAAGCAGCGGGGGGAACAGATACGCAGTATTTT.